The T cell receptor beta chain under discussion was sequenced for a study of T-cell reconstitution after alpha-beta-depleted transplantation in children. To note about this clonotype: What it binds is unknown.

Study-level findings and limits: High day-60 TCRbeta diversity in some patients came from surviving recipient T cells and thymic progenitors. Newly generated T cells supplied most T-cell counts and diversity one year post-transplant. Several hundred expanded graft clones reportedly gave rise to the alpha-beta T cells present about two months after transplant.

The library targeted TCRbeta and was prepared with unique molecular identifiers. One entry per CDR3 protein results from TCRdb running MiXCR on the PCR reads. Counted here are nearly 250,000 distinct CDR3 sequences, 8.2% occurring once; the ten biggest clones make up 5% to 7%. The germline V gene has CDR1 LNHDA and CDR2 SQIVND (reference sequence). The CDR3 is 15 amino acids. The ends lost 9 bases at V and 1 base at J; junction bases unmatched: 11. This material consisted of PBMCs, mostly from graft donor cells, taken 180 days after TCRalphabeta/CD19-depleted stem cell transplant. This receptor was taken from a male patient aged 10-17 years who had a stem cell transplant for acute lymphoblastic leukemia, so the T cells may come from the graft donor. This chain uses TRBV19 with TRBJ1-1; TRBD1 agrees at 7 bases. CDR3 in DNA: TGTGCCAGCAGGATGGTGGACAGGACGAACACTGAAGCTTTCTTT. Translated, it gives CASRMVDRTNTEAFF. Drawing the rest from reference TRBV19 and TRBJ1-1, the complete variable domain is DGGITQSPKYLFRKEGQNVTLSCEQNLNHDAMYWYRQDPGQGLRLIYYSQIVNDFQKGDIAEGYSVSREKKESFPLTVTSAQKNPTAFYLCASRMVDRTNTEAFFGQGTRLTVV.